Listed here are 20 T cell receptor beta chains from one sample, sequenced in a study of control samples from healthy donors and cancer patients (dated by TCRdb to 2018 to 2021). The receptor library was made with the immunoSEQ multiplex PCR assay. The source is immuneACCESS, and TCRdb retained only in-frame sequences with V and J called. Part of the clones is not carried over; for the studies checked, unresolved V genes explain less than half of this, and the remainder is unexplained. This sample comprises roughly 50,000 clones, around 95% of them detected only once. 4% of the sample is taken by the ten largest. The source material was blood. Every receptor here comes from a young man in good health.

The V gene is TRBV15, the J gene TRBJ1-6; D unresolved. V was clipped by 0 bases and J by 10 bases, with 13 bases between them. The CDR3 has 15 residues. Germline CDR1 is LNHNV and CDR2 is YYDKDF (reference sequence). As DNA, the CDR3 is TGTGCCACCAGCAGAGATCACGGCGAAAGGTCACCCCTCCACTTT. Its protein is CATSRDHGERSPLHF.

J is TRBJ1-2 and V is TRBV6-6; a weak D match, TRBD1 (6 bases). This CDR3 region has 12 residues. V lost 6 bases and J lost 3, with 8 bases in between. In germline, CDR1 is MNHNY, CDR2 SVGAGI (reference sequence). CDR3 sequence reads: CASRQGDYGYTF. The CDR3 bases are TGTGCCAGCAGACAGGGTGACTATGGCTACACCTTC.

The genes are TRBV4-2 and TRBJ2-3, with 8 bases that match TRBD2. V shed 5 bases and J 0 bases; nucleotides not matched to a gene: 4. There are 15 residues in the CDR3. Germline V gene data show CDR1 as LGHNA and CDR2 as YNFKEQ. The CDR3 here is CASSYERGSTDTQYF. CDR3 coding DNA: TGTGCCAGCAGCTACGAGCGGGGGAGCACAGATACGCAGTATTTT.

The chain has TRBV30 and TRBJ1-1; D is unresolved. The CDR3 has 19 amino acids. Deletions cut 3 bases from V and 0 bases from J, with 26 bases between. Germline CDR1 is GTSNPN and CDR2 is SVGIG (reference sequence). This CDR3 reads CAWRQTTLKLNRMNTEAFF. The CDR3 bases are TGTGCCTGGAGGCAAACGACACTCAAATTGAATCGGATGAACACTGAAGCTTTCTTT. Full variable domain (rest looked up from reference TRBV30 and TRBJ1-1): SQTIHQWPATLVQPVGSPLSLECTVEGTSNPNLYWYRQAAGRGLQLLFYSVGIGQISSEVPQNLSASRPQDRQFILSSKKLLLSDSGFYLCAWRQTTLKLNRMNTEAFFGQGTRLTVV.

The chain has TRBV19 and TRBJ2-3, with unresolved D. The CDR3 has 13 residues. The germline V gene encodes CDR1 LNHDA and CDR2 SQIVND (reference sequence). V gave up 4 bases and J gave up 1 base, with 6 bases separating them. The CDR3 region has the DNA TGTGCCAGTAGTACAGGACGCACAGATACGCAGTATTTT. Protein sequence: CASSTGRTDTQYF.

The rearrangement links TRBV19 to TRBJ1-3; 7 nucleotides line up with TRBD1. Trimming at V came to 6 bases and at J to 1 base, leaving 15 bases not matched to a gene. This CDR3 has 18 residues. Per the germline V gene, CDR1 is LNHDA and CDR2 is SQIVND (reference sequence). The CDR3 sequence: CASSPLGDRARSGNTIYF. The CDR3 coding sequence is TGTGCCAGTAGCCCCCTTGGAGACAGGGCCAGATCTGGAAACACCATATATTTT.

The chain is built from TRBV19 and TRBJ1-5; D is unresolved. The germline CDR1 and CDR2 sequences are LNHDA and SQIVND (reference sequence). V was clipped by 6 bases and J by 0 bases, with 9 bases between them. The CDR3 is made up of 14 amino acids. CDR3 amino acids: CASSRYSSNQPQHF. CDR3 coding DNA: TGTGCCAGTAGCCGATACAGTAGCAATCAGCCCCAGCATTTT.

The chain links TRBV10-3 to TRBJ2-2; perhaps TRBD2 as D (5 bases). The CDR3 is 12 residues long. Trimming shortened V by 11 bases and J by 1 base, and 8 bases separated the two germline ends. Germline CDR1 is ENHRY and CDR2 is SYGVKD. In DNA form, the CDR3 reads TGTGCCTCTGGAGGGAACACCGGGGAGCTGTTTTTT. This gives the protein CASGGNTGELFF.

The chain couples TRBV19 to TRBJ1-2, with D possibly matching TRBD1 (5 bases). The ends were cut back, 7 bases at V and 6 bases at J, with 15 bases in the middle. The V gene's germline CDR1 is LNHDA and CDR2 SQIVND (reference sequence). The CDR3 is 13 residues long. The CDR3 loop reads CASNPGSFHGYTF. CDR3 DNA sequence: TGTGCCAGTAACCCAGGGTCTTTCCATGGCTACACCTTC.

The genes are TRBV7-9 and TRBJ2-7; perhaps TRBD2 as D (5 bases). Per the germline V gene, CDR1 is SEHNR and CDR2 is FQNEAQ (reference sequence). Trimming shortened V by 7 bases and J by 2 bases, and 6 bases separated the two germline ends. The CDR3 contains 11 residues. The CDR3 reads CASTGTYEQYF. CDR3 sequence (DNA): TGTGCCAGCACCGGGACCTACGAGCAGTACTTC. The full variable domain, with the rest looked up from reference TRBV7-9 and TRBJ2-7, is DTGVSQNPRHKITKRGQNVTFRCDPISEHNRLYWYRQTLGQGPEFLTYFQNEAQLEKSRLLSDRFSAERPKGSFSTLEIQRTEQGDSAMYLCASTGTYEQYFGPGTRLTVT.

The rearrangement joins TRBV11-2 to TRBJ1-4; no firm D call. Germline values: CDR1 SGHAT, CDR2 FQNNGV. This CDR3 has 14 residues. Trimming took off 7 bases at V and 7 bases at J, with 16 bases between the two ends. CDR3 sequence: CASTSRAEGEKLFF. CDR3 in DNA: TGTGCCAGCACCAGTCGGGCGGAGGGTGAAAAACTGTTTTTT.

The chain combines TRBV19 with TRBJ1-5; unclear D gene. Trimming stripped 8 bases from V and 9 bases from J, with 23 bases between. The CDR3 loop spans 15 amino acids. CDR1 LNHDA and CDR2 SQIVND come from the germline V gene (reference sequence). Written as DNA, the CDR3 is TGTGCCAGTCGAGTAACCCAAGAGGGCTTCCCGCCCCAGCATTTT. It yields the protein CASRVTQEGFPPQHF.

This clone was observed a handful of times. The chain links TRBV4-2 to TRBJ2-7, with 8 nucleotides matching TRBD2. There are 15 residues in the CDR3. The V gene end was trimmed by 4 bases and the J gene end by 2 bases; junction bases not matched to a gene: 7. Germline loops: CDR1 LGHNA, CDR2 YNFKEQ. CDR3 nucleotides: TGTGCCAGCAGCCTCGGGAGGGCCGGGACCTACGAGCAGTACTTC. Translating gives CASSLGRAGTYEQYF.

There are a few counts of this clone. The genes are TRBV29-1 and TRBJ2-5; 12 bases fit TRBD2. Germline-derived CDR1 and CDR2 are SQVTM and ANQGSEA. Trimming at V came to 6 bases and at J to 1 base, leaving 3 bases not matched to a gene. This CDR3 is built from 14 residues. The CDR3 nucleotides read TGCAGCGTGTCTAGCGGGAGGGCCCAAGAGACCCAGTACTTC. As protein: CSVSSGRAQETQYF.

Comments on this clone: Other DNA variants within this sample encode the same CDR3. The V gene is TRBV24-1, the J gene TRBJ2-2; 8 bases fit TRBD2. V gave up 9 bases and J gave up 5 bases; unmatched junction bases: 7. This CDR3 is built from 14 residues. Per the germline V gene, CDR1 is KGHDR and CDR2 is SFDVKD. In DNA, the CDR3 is TGTGCCACCGGGCCGGGGGGGGTAACCGGGGAGCTGTTTTTT. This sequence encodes CATGPGGVTGELFF.

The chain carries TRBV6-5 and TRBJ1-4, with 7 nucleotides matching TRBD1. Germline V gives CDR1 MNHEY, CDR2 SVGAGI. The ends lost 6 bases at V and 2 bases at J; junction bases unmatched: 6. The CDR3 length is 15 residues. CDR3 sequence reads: CASSLSGGTNEKLFF. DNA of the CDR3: TGTGCCAGCAGCCTATCAGGGGGGACTAATGAAAAACTGTTTTTT.

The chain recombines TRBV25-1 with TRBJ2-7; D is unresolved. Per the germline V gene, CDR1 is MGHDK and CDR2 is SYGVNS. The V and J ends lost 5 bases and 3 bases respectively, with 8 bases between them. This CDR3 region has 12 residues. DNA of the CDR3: TGTGCCAGCAGTCCTGCAGGCTACGAGCAGTACTTC. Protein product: CASSPAGYEQYF.

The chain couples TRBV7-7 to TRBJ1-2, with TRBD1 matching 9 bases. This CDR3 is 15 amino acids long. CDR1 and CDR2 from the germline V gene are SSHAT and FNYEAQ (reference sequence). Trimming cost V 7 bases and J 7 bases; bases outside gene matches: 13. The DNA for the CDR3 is TGTGCCAGCATACCAACAGGGGGCACTATCTCTGGCTACACCTTC. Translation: CASIPTGGTISGYTF.

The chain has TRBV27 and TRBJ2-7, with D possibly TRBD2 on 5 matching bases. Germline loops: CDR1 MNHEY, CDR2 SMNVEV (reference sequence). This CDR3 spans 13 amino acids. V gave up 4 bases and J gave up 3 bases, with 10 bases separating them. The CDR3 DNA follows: TGTGCCAGCAGTTGGGGAGCGAGCTACGAGCAGTACTTC. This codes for CASSWGASYEQYF.

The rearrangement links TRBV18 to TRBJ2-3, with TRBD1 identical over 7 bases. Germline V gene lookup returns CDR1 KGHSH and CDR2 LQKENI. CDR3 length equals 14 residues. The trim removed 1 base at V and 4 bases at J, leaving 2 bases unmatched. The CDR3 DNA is TGTGCCAGCTCACCACAGGGGGCGTCAGATACGCAGTATTTT. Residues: CASSPQGASDTQYF.